This note documents a single T cell receptor beta chain sequence. Its antigen is currently unknown. Unrecorded immune exposures were likely, despite nominal health at sampling. The study ran its PCR with 60 Vbeta and 13 Jbeta primers. Here immunoSEQ multiplex PCR was the method, and the copy in TCRdb shows in-frame clones only, minus some. The table records approximately 170,000 clones, around 80% of them present only once. The data are from a study of cytomegalovirus exposure and HLA in healthy donors. Study-wide findings and caveats: It was reported that the classifier diagnosed cytomegalovirus status with high specificity and sensitivity in both the original and validation cohorts. Many donors shared some public TCRs, even though most TCR sequences were rare.

The CDR3 sequence is 17 residues long. After removal of 1 base from V and 5 bases from J, the junction contained 8 bases not matched to a gene. Germline-derived CDR1 and CDR2 are SGHVS and FQNEAQ. Material: PBMCs. The sequence derives from a woman between 40 and 55 years old in good health and CMV-seropositive. This chain connects TRBV7-8 to TRBJ2-5, with 12 nucleotides matching TRBD2. Here the CDR3 reads CASSLGVGGTSGETQYF. CDR3 DNA sequence: TGTGCCAGCAGCTTAGGGGTCGGGGGGACTAGCGGGGAGACCCAGTACTTC.